A single sample is the source of the 27 T cell receptor beta chains below, sequenced in a study of cytomegalovirus exposure and HLA in healthy donors. Researchers ran the PCR with 60 Vbeta and 13 Jbeta primers. Some clones are missing from TCRdb's copy, which holds only in-frame ones; the method was immunoSEQ multiplex PCR. The specimen's table records about 40,000 clones. Input material: PBMCs. The receptor source for this set is a male donor in good health and CMV-seronegative.

This sequence joins TRBV27 and TRBJ1-6; maybe TRBD1 (6 bases). V shed 6 bases and J shed 2 bases, with 11 bases lying between them. CDR3 length equals 15 residues. The germline gives CDR1 MNHEY, CDR2 SMNVEV (reference sequence). For the CDR3, the DNA is TGTGCCAGCAGCCTCACAGGGCCCTATAATTCACCCCTCCACTTT. The encoded protein is CASSLTGPYNSPLHF.

The chain has TRBV6-5 and TRBJ2-7; 11 positions agree with TRBD1. The CDR3 is made up of 15 amino acids. Trimming at V came to 2 bases and at J to 1 base, leaving 1 base not matched to a gene. From germline, CDR1 is MNHEY and CDR2 SVGAGI. As DNA, the CDR3 is TGTGCCAGCAGTTACGGACAGGGGGCATCCTACGAGCAGTACTTC. Amino acids: CASSYGQGASYEQYF.

The chain combines TRBV5-1 with TRBJ2-3; D not certain. The CDR3 totals 14 residues. V gave up 0 bases and J gave up 6 bases, with 11 bases separating them. The germline CDR1 and CDR2 sequences are SGHRS and YFSETQ. The CDR3 DNA sequence: TGCGCCAGCAGCTTGGGAGGAACCGGCGATACGCAGTATTTT. It codes for CASSLGGTGDTQYF. The full variable domain, with the rest looked up from reference TRBV5-1 and TRBJ2-3, is KAGVTQTPRYLIKTRGQQVTLSCSPISGHRSVSWYQQTPGQGLQFLFEYFSETQRNKGNFPGRFSGRQFSNSRSEMNVSTLELGDSALYLCASSLGGTGDTQYFGPGTRLTVL.

This chain links TRBV27 with TRBJ2-3; maybe TRBD1 (7 bases). Trimming shortened V by 0 bases and J by 5 bases, and 18 bases separated the two germline ends. The CDR3 sequence is 17 residues long. The V gene's germline CDR1 is MNHEY and CDR2 SMNVEV (reference sequence). DNA for the CDR3: TGTGCCAGCAGTTTATCGTTCGCAGGGGGGTTTTTAGATACGCAGTATTTT. It yields the protein CASSLSFAGGFLDTQYF.

This chain uses TRBV6-6 with TRBJ1-2, with TRBD1 identical over 7 bases. This CDR3 is 14 amino acids long. J gave up 7 bases and V 7 bases, and 12 bases lay outside the gene matches. The germline V gene encodes CDR1 MNHNY and CDR2 SVGAGI (reference sequence). The CDR3 region is CASTLGGGAAGYTF. The DNA of the CDR3 is TGTGCCAGCACCCTCGGAGGGGGCGCGGCTGGCTACACCTTC.

The J gene is TRBJ1-2, the V gene TRBV25-1, with 7 positions matching TRBD1. J lost 3 bases, V lost 3 bases, and 7 bases had no gene match. Germline V gene data show CDR1 as MGHDK and CDR2 as SYGVNS. The length of the CDR3 is 15 residues. CDR3 nucleotides: TGTGCCAGCAGTGACGAGACAGGGATTCACTATGGCTACACCTTC. Protein: CASSDETGIHYGYTF.

The chain joins TRBV6-1 to TRBJ1-1, with TRBD1 matching 9 bases. The CDR3 consists of 17 residues. Trimming took 3 bases from V and 0 from J; bases not matched to a gene: 8. The V gene's germline CDR1 is MNHNS and CDR2 SASEGT. This chain's CDR3 is CASSEVQGARMNTEAFF. Written as DNA, the CDR3 is TGTGCCAGCAGTGAGGTACAGGGGGCGAGGATGAACACTGAAGCTTTCTTT.

This chain links TRBV6-6 with TRBJ2-7, with 7 bases lining up with TRBD1. The CDR3 runs 15 residues. CDR1 and CDR2 (germline): MNHNY, SVGAGI (reference sequence). V dropped 4 bases and J dropped 4; count of bases not matched to a gene: 10. This CDR3 is CASSLTGVTRYEQYF. In DNA form, the CDR3 reads TGTGCCAGCAGTTTAACAGGGGTCACTAGGTACGAGCAGTACTTC.

This chain connects TRBV9 to TRBJ1-1, with 8 nucleotides matching TRBD1. V was clipped by 2 bases and J by 1 base; unmatched bases: 7. The germline V gene has CDR1 SGDLS and CDR2 YYNGEE. CDR3 length: 16 residues. Here the CDR3 reads CASSVSLGQGNTEAFF. The DNA of the CDR3 is TGTGCCAGCAGCGTTTCCCTAGGACAGGGGAACACTGAAGCTTTCTTT.

This chain links TRBV9 with TRBJ2-1; 12 bases align to TRBD1. J gave up 3 bases and V 4 bases, and 17 bases lay outside the gene matches. The CDR3 spans 20 residues. Germline loops: CDR1 SGDLS, CDR2 YYNGEE. This CDR3 reads CASSIGTGGEINRLYNEQFF. The CDR3 nucleotides read TGTGCCAGCAGCATAGGGACAGGGGGCGAGATCAACCGGCTCTACAATGAGCAGTTCTTC. Combining the CDR3 with reference TRBV9 and TRBJ2-1 gives the whole variable domain DSGVTQTPKHLITATGQRVTLRCSPRSGDLSVYWYQQSLDQGLQFLIQYYNGEERAKGNILERFSAQQFPDLHSELNLSSLELGDSALYFCASSIGTGGEINRLYNEQFFGPGTRLTVL.

The chain has TRBV7-2 and TRBJ2-1; no firm D call. The CDR3 has 12 residues. V lost 4 bases, J lost 6 bases, and 7 bases lay in between. Germline V gene sequence: CDR1 SGHTA, CDR2 FQGNSA. CDR3 in amino acids: CASSSQRNEQFF. CDR3 DNA sequence: TGTGCCAGCAGCTCCCAGCGCAATGAGCAGTTCTTC. The variable domain in full, with the rest retrieved from reference TRBV7-2 and TRBJ2-1, is GAGVSQSPSNKVTEKGKDVELRCDPISGHTALYWYRQSLGQGLEFLIYFQGNSAPDKSGLPSDRFSAERTGGSVSTLTIQRTQQEDSAVYLCASSSQRNEQFFGPGTRLTVL.

The rearrangement uses TRBV19 and TRBJ2-3; tentatively, D is TRBD1 (5 bases). This CDR3 is 14 amino acids long. Germline-derived CDR1 and CDR2 are LNHDA and SQIVND (reference sequence). Trimming cost V 4 bases and J 3 bases, with 11 bases left between them. CDR3 DNA sequence: TGTGCCAGTAGTAATCAGGGTGGGACAGATACGCAGTATTTT. Protein: CASSNQGGTDTQYF.

The rearrangement joins TRBV9 to TRBJ2-5; 11 bases agree with TRBD2. Germline CDR1 is SGDLS and CDR2 is YYNGEE. CDR3 length: 16 residues. The J segment lost 5 bases and the V segment lost 4 bases, leaving 10 bases of the junction unmatched. This CDR3 is CASSISGGASSETQYF. The CDR3, as DNA: TGTGCCAGCAGCATTAGCGGGGGGGCGAGTAGTGAGACCCAGTACTTC.

This chain connects TRBV7-3 to TRBJ2-1; 11 bases are shared with TRBD1. This CDR3 is 14 amino acids long. V gave up 5 bases and J gave up 6 bases; unmatched junction bases: 3. The germline gives CDR1 SGHTA, CDR2 FQGTGA. CDR3 DNA sequence: TGTGCCAGCAGCGTAGGACAGGGGGCCAATGAGCAGTTCTTC. Its protein is CASSVGQGANEQFF. The variable domain in full, completed from reference TRBV7-3 and TRBJ2-1, reads GAGVSQTPSNKVTEKGKYVELRCDPISGHTALYWYRQSLGQGPEFLIYFQGTGAADDSGLPNDRFFAVRPEGSVSTLKIQRTERGDSAVYLCASSVGQGANEQFFGPGTRLTVL.

The chain combines TRBV5-4 with TRBJ1-2; maybe TRBD1 (5 bases). The ends were cut back, 1 base at V and 4 bases at J, with 8 bases in the middle. The length of the CDR3 is 13 residues. CDR1 and CDR2 from the germline V gene are SGHNT and YYREEE (reference sequence). CDR3 residues: CASSLSGGYGYTF. As DNA, the CDR3 is TGTGCCAGCAGCTTGTCCGGGGGCTATGGCTACACCTTC.

The rearrangement joins TRBV27 to TRBJ1-2, with a weak D call TRBD1 (5 bases). The germline V gene encodes CDR1 MNHEY and CDR2 SMNVEV (reference sequence). The CDR3 is 14 amino acids. The germline V and J ends were trimmed by 8 bases and 8 bases, with 21 bases remaining between them. As DNA, the CDR3 is TGTGCCAGCCATACAAGGGGAGGTCCCGGGGGCTACACCTTC. This sequence encodes CASHTRGGPGGYTF.

V gene TRBV29-1 combines with J gene TRBJ1-4; 10 nucleotides agree with TRBD1. CDR1 is SQVTM, CDR2 ANQGSEA, per germline. Trimming took 7 bases from V and 8 from J; bases not matched to a gene: 10. This CDR3 comprises 14 residues. The CDR3 here is CSARLPGQGEKLFF. CDR3 in DNA: TGCAGCGCTCGCCTACCGGGACAGGGGGAAAAACTGTTTTTT.

This sequence joins TRBV28 and TRBJ2-7, with 10 nucleotides matching TRBD1. Trimming removed 6 bases from V and 2 bases from J; junction bases left unmatched: 7. In germline, CDR1 is MDHEN, CDR2 SYDVKM. This CDR3 has 15 amino acids. The CDR3 DNA reads TGTGCCAGCAGACCTGGCGGGACAGGGGCCTACGAGCAGTACTTC. It specifies CASRPGGTGAYEQYF. Filled out from reference TRBV28 and TRBJ2-7, the complete variable domain reads DVKVTQSSRYLVKRTGEKVFLECVQDMDHENMFWYRQDPGLGLRLIYFSYDVKMKEKGDIPEGYSVSREKKERFSLILESASTNQTSMYLCASRPGGTGAYEQYFGPGTRLTVT.

V and J are TRBV12-5 and TRBJ2-1, with 12 bases matching TRBD2. The CDR3 is 18 amino acids. The trim removed 2 bases at V and 3 bases at J, leaving 8 bases unmatched. The V gene's germline CDR1 is LGHNT and CDR2 FRNRAP. The CDR3 DNA follows: TGTGCTAGTGGTTTGCCAAATCGGACTAGCGGGGTCTACAATGAGCAGTTCTTC. This gives the protein CASGLPNRTSGVYNEQFF.

The chain employs TRBV19 and TRBJ2-1, with D maybe TRBD1 (5 bases). CDR1 and CDR2 from the germline V gene are LNHDA and SQIVND (reference sequence). Trimming pared 7 bases from V and 0 bases from J, leaving 7 bases between. CDR3 length: 13 amino acids. The chain's CDR3 is CASIQDSYNEQFF. In nucleotides, the CDR3 is TGTGCCAGTATACAGGACTCCTACAATGAGCAGTTCTTC.

The rearrangement links TRBV6-1 to TRBJ2-4; a possible D gene is TRBD1 (5 bases). Germline assignment: CDR1 MNHNS and CDR2 SASEGT. Trimming removed 10 bases from V and 9 bases from J, with 22 bases in between. The CDR3 has 14 residues. CDR3 nucleotide sequence: TGTGCCACCTCGGGTTGGACACGCTTCAGCATTCAGTACTTC. Residues: CATSGWTRFSIQYF.

The chain carries TRBV5-6 and TRBJ1-4; 8 bases align to TRBD1. Germline loops: CDR1 SGHDT, CDR2 YYEEEE. This CDR3 is built from 15 residues. The ends lost 3 bases at V and 4 bases at J; junction bases unmatched: 5. The CDR3 coding sequence is TGTGCCAGCAGCTCCTGGACAGGGTTTAATGAAAAACTGTTTTTT. Protein: CASSSWTGFNEKLFF.

The V and J genes are TRBV6-4 and TRBJ1-2; weak D call: TRBD1 (6 bases). V was shortened by 2 bases and J by 7 bases, with 11 bases between the two germline ends. This CDR3 is 13 amino acids long. Germline CDR1 is MRHNA and CDR2 is SNTAGT. CDR3 DNA sequence: TGTGCCAGCAGTGACCACAACAGGGTTGGCTACACCTTC. Translation: CASSDHNRVGYTF.

This chain uses TRBV19 with TRBJ1-5; D uncertain. The V gene's germline CDR1 is LNHDA and CDR2 SQIVND (reference sequence). The V end lost 2 bases, the J end lost 0 bases, and 8 bases lay between the germline ends. The CDR3 extends over 15 amino acids. CDR3: CASSITRNSNQPQHF. The CDR3 DNA reads as TGTGCCAGTAGTATAACGCGAAATAGCAATCAGCCCCAGCATTTT.

On this clone itself: As the CDR3 is not closed by the conserved phenylalanine or tryptophan, this likely results from a read error. This sequence joins TRBV4-2 and TRBJ1-2; D uncertain. Germline V CDR1 and CDR2: LGHNA, YNFKEQ. Trimming took 1 base from V and 8 from J, leaving 14 bases between them. The CDR3 has 14 amino acids. Written as DNA, the CDR3 is TGTGCCAGCAGCCAAGTTCTCGGCGGCCAAGGCTACACCCTC. Translation gives CASSQVLGGQGYTL.

This chain connects TRBV6-5 to TRBJ1-1, with 8 bases lining up with TRBD1. J gave up 12 bases and V 4 bases, and 7 bases lay outside the gene matches. The CDR3 is 12 residues long. Germline V gene sequence: CDR1 MNHEY, CDR2 SVGAGI. CDR3 protein: CASSFPGGLSFF. CDR3 coding DNA: TGTGCCAGCAGTTTCCCAGGGGGCTTGTCTTTCTTT.

This chain's CDR3 is CASYGTGTNTEAFF. CDR3 DNA sequence: TGTGCCAGTTATGGGACAGGGACGAACACTGAAGCTTTCTTT. This chain joins TRBV19 and TRBJ1-1; 9 bases are shared with TRBD1. Germline values: CDR1 LNHDA, CDR2 SQIVND (reference sequence). V dropped 8 bases and J dropped 1; count of bases not matched to a gene: 5. The length of the CDR3 is 14 residues.